One T cell receptor beta chain is described in this entry. The CDR3 spans 17 residues. V was pared by 2 bases and J by 3 bases, with 6 bases of the junction left unmatched. From germline, CDR1 is LGHNA and CDR2 YNFKEQ. The entry originates in a study of blood T cell repertoires in COVID-19. The overall study: COVID-19 samples collected from the United States, Italy and Spain covered acute and convalescent phases. The analysed material was cDNA or gDNA that came from T cells, B-cell-depleted T cells, or PBMCs.

Per the original data handling: Researchers report that nucleated cell counts were estimated from reference gene primer amplification. The repertoire was sequenced with immunoSEQ multiplex PCR; TCRdb's copy has only in-frame clones and lacks some. From that table come the V and J calls and clone size; the DNA was used to work out D and trimming. The profile covers 250,000 to 350,000 clones, with 80% to 90% appearing a single time and around 0.8% taken by the ten largest. The chain couples TRBV4-2 to TRBJ2-3; 12 bases align to TRBD2. What was sequenced was peripheral blood. This receptor was identified in a man aged 25 to 40 with acute or convalescent COVID-19. This CDR3 is CASSQSVLAGGTDTQYF. For the CDR3, the DNA is TGTGCCAGCAGCCAATCCGTACTAGCGGGGGGAACAGATACGCAGTATTTT.